Listed below are T cell receptor beta chains from one sample, sequenced in a study of blood T cells in healthy people across ages. Each CDR3 protein is one row after TCRdb ran MiXCR on the 5' RACE reads. The table includes just over 1 million distinct CDR3 sequences, 40% to 55% detected once. Sequenced sample: blood. Every receptor here comes from a woman between 55 and 75 years old in good health. CDR3s include the opening cysteine and the closing phenylalanine or tryptophan. The D gene is left open where the match is weak. The size entry is marked missing in some rows and otherwise reads once, few, many or a size class.

TRBJ2-7	TRBV3-1	NA	NA	CASSQDVVSHEQYF	TGTGCCAGCAGCCAAGACGTTGTATCCCACGAGCAGTACTTC
TRBJ1-2	TRBV9	NA	NA	CASSVGEEYYGYTF	TGTGCCAGCAGCGTAGGGGAGGAGTACTATGGCTACACCTTC
TRBJ2-5	TRBV28	TRBD2	few	CASSLFVVGGQETQYF	TGTGCCAGCAGTTTATTTGTGGTGGGGGGGCAAGAGACCCAGTACTTC
TRBJ1-5	TRBV6-4	NA	NA	CASSDDRTPHQPQHF	TGTGCCAGCAGTGACGATCGGACACCTCATCAGCCCCAGCATTTT
TRBJ2-1	TRBV12-3/TRBV12-4	NA	NA	CASNLDPTRDEQFF	TGTGCCAGTAACCTGGACCCGACGAGGGACGAGCAGTTCTTC
TRBJ2-7	TRBV15	TRBD1	NA	CATSRDSGDRGYEQYF	TGTGCCACCAGCAGAGATAGCGGGGACAGGGGCTACGAGCAGTACTTC
TRBJ1-2	TRBV5-1	TRBD1	few	CASSYRDSSYGYTF	TGCGCCAGCAGCTACAGGGACAGCTCCTATGGCTACACCTTC
TRBJ1-2	TRBV28	NA	NA	CASFSRYGYTF	TGTGCCAGCTTTTCACGTTATGGCTACACCTTC
TRBJ2-4	TRBV7-9	TRBD1	NA	CASSLAGTGAKNIQYF	TGTGCCAGCAGCTTAGCAGGGACAGGGGCAAAAAACATTCAGTACTTC
TRBJ2-7	TRBV5-7	NA	NA	CASNYSIYKGSRYEQYF	TGTGCCAGCAACTACTCAATCTACAAAGGGAGTAGGTACGAGCAGTACTTC
TRBJ2-5	TRBV11-2	NA	NA	CASSLVGGVSQETQYF	TGTGCCAGCAGCTTAGTTGGCGGGGTTTCCCAAGAGACCCAGTACTTC
TRBJ1-1	TRBV6-1	NA	NA	CASRATVVAEAFF	TGTGCCAGCAGGGCAACCGTGGTCGCTGAAGCTTTCTTT
TRBJ1-6	TRBV2	TRBD1	few	CASSQGQGYSSPPHF	TGTGCCAGCAGCCAAGGACAGGGGTATAGTTCACCCCCCCACTTT
TRBJ1-4	TRBV7-2	NA	few	CASSFSGTATNEKLFF	TGTGCCAGCAGCTTTTCCGGGACCGCAACTAATGAAAAACTGTTTTTT
TRBJ2-7	TRBV18	TRBD2	NA	CASSALRTSGPYEQYF	TGTGCCAGCTCAGCACTACGGACTAGCGGCCCCTACGAGCAGTACTTC
TRBJ2-1	TRBV21-1	NA	few	CASSPTRGIYNEQFF	TGTGCCAGCAGCCCGACGCGGGGAATTTACAATGAGCAGTTCTTC
TRBJ2-7	TRBV14	NA	NA	CASSQGALRDNSYERYF	TGTGCCAGCAGCCAAGGAGCCCTCCGGGACAATTCCTACGAGCGGTACTTC
TRBJ2-7	TRBV4-1	TRBD1	few	CASSQDGTGSYEQYF	TGCGCCAGCAGCCAAGACGGGACAGGCTCCTACGAGCAGTACTTC
TRBJ2-1	TRBV4-1	NA	few	CASSQDGRGGGNEQFF	TGCGCCAGCAGCCAAGATGGACGGGGAGGCGGGAATGAGCAGTTCTTC
TRBJ2-1	TRBV18	TRBD2	NA	CASSPSSGRVNEQFF	TGTGCCAGCTCACCAAGTAGCGGGAGAGTAAATGAGCAGTTCTTC
TRBJ2-5	TRBV20-1	NA	NA	CSAVNPRETQYF	TGCAGTGCCGTCAACCCGCGGGAGACCCAGTACTTC
TRBJ2-7	TRBV7-2	NA	NA	CASSPRTRGGYEQYF	TGTGCCAGCAGCCCCCGTACGCGGGGAGGCTACGAGCAGTACTTC
TRBJ2-3	TRBV27	TRBD2	NA	CASSPLGGGTTDTQYF	TGTGCCAGCAGTCCCCTTGGCGGGGGGACCACAGATACGCAGTATTTT
TRBJ2-5	TRBV6-2/TRBV6-3	TRBD2	few	CASKRIAGGRETQYF	TGTGCCAGCAAACGCATAGCGGGAGGGCGGGAGACCCAGTACTTC
TRBJ2-7	TRBV20-1	TRBD1	NA	CSADRGHEQYF	TGCAGTGCTGACAGGGGCCACGAGCAGTACTTC
TRBJ1-2	TRBV30	NA	NA	CALSSMGGYTF	TGTGCCTTGAGTTCTATGGGTGGCTACACCTTC
TRBJ1-6	TRBV10-3	NA	NA	CAVSEAANSPLHF	TGTGCCGTCAGTGAGGCCGCGAATTCACCCCTCCACTTT
TRBJ1-2	TRBV14	NA	few	CASSQDLDTHYGYTF	TGTGCCAGCAGCCAAGATCTCGACACGCACTATGGCTACACCTTC
TRBJ2-7	TRBV28	NA	few	CASRKEYEQYF	TGTGCCAGCAGGAAGGAATACGAGCAGTACTTC
TRBJ2-5	TRBV20-1	NA	few	CSARQIQETQYF	TGCAGTGCTAGACAGATCCAAGAGACCCAGTACTTC
TRBJ1-2	TRBV29-1	NA	few	CSVEDLEEGRNYGYTF	TGCAGCGTTGAAGATCTTGAGGAGGGGAGGAACTATGGCTACACCTTC
TRBJ2-1	TRBV29-1	NA	many	CSAAVGASTSVQFF	TGCAGCGCCGCCGTCGGGGCTTCCACCTCTGTCCAGTTCTTC
TRBJ2-7	TRBV10-3	NA	NA	CAISTRDRPSYEQYF	TGTGCCATCAGTACGCGGGATCGCCCATCCTACGAGCAGTACTTC
TRBJ2-1	TRBV20-1	TRBD2	many	CSARVSLAENEQFF	TGCAGTGCTAGAGTCTCGCTAGCGGAAAATGAGCAGTTCTTC
TRBJ2-1	TRBV2	NA	once	CASSENLEQFF	TGTGCCAGCAGTGAAAATCTTGAGCAGTTCTTC
TRBJ2-7	TRBV4-1	TRBD2	NA	CASSQGTSGRREQYF	TGCGCCAGCAGCCAAGGCACTAGCGGGAGGCGTGAGCAGTACTTC
TRBJ2-6	TRBV20-1	NA	NA	CSLLSGANVLTF	TGCAGCCTACTGTCTGGGGCCAACGTCCTGACTTTC
TRBJ2-7	TRBV4-1	NA	few	CASSQEKRDSLLEQYF	TGCGCCAGCAGCCAAGAAAAGCGGGACAGTTTACTCGAGCAGTACTTC
TRBJ2-1	TRBV9	TRBD2	NA	CASSDRGGLVGEQFF	TGTGCCAGCAGCGATAGAGGGGGACTAGTTGGTGAGCAGTTCTTC
TRBJ2-2	TRBV7-6	TRBD2	once	CASTLSGREGTGELFF	TGTGCCAGCACCCTAAGCGGGAGGGAGGGCACCGGGGAGCTGTTTTTT
TRBJ2-4	TRBV5-1	NA	NA	CASSFGNLAKNIQYF	TGCGCCAGCAGCTTTGGGAACCTAGCCAAAAACATTCAGTACTTC
TRBJ2-7	TRBV20-1	NA	many	CSAPPQGYEQYF	TGCAGTGCCCCCCCACAGGGCTACGAGCAGTACTTC
TRBJ2-7	TRBV7-8	NA	few	CASSSSLETRTYEQYF	TGTGCCAGCAGCTCCAGCCTAGAGACTAGAACCTACGAGCAGTACTTC
TRBJ2-1	TRBV5-1	NA	NA	CASSTGLQSWNEQFF	TGCGCCAGCAGCACGGGACTGCAGTCGTGGAATGAGCAGTTCTTC
TRBJ2-3	TRBV6-2/TRBV6-3	TRBD2	NA	CASTYNREGHTDTQYF	TGTGCCAGCACCTATAACCGGGAGGGGCACACAGATACGCAGTATTTT
TRBJ2-1	TRBV29-1	NA	many	CSVSLLGREQFF	TGCAGCGTATCACTCTTAGGGCGAGAGCAGTTCTTC
TRBJ2-3	TRBV6-1	TRBD2	few	CASSLIGTSGSTDTQYF	TGTGCCAGCAGTCTTATAGGGACTAGCGGGAGCACAGATACGCAGTATTTT
TRBJ2-4	TRBV5-1	NA	NA	CASSIELAKNIQYF	TGCGCCAGCAGCATAGAACTAGCCAAAAACATTCAGTACTTC
TRBJ2-5	TRBV6-6	NA	NA	CASTLTRQQETQYF	TGTGCCAGCACTCTAACTAGGCAGCAAGAGACCCAGTACTTC
TRBJ1-2	TRBV12-3/TRBV12-4	NA	NA	CASSFGDLYGYTF	TGTGCCAGCAGTTTTGGCGATCTCTATGGCTACACCTTC
TRBJ2-3	TRBV11-2	TRBD2	NA	CASSLGAGDTDTQYF	TGTGCCAGCAGCTTAGGGGCGGGAGACACAGATACGCAGTATTTT
TRBJ1-4	TRBV7-2	NA	NA	CASSLDGGRGEKLFF	TGTGCCAGCAGCTTAGATGGGGGGAGAGGAGAAAAACTGTTTTTT
TRBJ2-5	TRBV10-3	TRBD1	NA	CAISEGTANLYRETQYF	TGTGCCATCAGTGAGGGGACAGCGAACCTCTATCGGGAGACCCAGTACTTC
TRBJ2-1	TRBV20-1	TRBD2	once	CSTSPLGLAGVNEQFF	TGCAGTACCTCCCCATTGGGACTAGCGGGGGTGAATGAGCAGTTCTTC